The present TCR beta chain was sequenced within a study of T-cell reconstitution after alpha-beta-depleted transplantation in children. Losses at the gene ends were 1 base for V and 11 bases for J; bases not matched to a gene: 17. The length of the CDR3 is 16 residues. This clonotype has a count of ten or more. During its preparation, the TCRbeta library received unique molecular identifiers. TCRdb used MiXCR to reprocess the PCR reads, holding one entry per CDR3 protein. This table has 200,000 to 250,000 distinct CDR3 sequences, about 8.2% appearing once. This chain connects TRBV12-3 or TRBV12-4 to TRBJ2-7; 7 bases are a match to TRBD1. The TCR comes from a male patient between 2 and 9 years old who had a stem cell transplant for acute myeloid leukemia, so the T cells may come from the graft donor. The material sequenced was PBMCs, mostly from graft donor cells, taken 360 days after TCRalphabeta/CD19-depleted stem cell transplant. The CDR3 nucleotides are TGTGCCAGCAGTTTAGGACACCGGGACAGAATCCTGAAGGAGTACTTC. This encodes CASSLGHRDRILKEYF.